This record looks at one TCR beta chain sequence and its context. Which antigen it targets is not known. One base away there is no much larger clone; base qualities are not given. Receptor libraries were prepared by the immunoSEQ multiplex PCR assay. The source is immuneACCESS, and TCRdb retained only in-frame sequences with V and J called. Part of the clones is not carried over; for the studies checked, unresolved V genes explain less than half of this, and the remainder is unexplained. In this sample the table shows 95,000 to 150,000 clones, roughly 86% of which occur a single time. The top ten constitute just under 3% of the sample. The data are from a study of control samples from healthy donors and cancer patients (dated by TCRdb to about 2020). The germline V gene specifies MDHEN as CDR1 and SYDVKM as CDR2. Trimming takes 6 bases off V and 3 bases off J; junction bases not matched to a gene: 9. The CDR3 spans 15 residues, from the cysteine through the phenylalanine. The read is trimmed to its CDR3 DNA, 45 bases read in frame from base 1.

The rearranged segments are TRBV28 and TRBJ2-7, and TRBD1 matches 9 of the central bases. This TCR was recovered from a man between 60 and 75 years old in good health. Sequencing was done on a sample of blood. The DNA sequence is given as TGTGCCAGCAGGACAACAGGGGGCCCTAGCTACGAGCAGTACTTC. Its protein reads: CASRTTGGPSYEQYF.